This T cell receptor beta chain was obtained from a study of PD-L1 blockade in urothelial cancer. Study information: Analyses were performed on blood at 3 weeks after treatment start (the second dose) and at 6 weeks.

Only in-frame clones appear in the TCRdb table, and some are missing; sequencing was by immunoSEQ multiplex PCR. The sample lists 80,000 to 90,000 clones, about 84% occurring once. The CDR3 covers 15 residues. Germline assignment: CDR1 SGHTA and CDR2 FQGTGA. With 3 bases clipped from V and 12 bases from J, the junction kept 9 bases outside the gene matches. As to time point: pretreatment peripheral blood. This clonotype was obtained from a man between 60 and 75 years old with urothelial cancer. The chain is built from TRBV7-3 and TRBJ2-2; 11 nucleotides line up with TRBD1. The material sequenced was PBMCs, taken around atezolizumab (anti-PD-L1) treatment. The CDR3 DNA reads TGTGCCAGCAGCTTCTCCGGGACAGGGGGATTGAAGCTGTTTTTT. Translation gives CASSFSGTGGLKLFF.